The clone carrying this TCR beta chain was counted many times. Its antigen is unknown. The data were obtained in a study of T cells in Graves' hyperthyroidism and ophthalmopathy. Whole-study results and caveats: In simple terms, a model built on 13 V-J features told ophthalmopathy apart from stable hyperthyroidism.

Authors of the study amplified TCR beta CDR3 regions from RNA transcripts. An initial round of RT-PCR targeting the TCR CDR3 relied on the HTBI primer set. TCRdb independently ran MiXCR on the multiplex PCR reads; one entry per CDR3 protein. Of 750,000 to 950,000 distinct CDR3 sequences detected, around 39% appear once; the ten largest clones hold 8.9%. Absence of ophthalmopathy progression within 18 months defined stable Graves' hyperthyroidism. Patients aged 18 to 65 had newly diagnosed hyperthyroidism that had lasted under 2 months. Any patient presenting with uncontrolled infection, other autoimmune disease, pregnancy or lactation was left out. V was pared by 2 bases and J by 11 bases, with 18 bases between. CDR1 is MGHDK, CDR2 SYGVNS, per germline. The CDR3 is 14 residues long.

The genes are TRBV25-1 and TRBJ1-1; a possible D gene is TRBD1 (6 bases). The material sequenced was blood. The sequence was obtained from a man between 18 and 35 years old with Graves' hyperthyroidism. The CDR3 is CASSEPAGAGAAFF. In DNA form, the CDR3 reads TGTGCCAGCAGTGAACCGGCCGGGGCGGGGGCGGCTTTCTTT.